These 30 T cell receptor beta chains share one sample of origin, sequenced in a study. TCRdb re-called the RT-PCR reads through MiXCR, storing one row per CDR3 protein. The sample lists about 680,000 distinct CDR3 sequences; 14% were seen once. The source material was memory CD4+ T cells from blood. All receptors come from a female donor in good health, serving as a healthy control.

This clonotype appeared a few times. The rearrangement links TRBV3-1 to TRBJ1-6; 10 nucleotides align to TRBD1. CDR3 length: 14 amino acids. J was trimmed by 9 bases and V by 2 bases; bases with no gene match: 1. CDR1 is LGHDT and CDR2 is YNNKEL in the germline V gene (reference sequence). Written as DNA, the CDR3 is TGTGCCAGCAGCCAAAGGGACAGGGGTTCACCCCTCCACTTT. Encoded protein: CASSQRDRGSPLHF.

This clonotype was counted many times. This sequence joins TRBV5-1 and TRBJ2-5; 9 nucleotides match TRBD1. The CDR3 is 15 residues long. Looked up from germline, CDR1 is SGHRS and CDR2 is YFSETQ. V trimming: 4 bases; J trimming: 0 bases; junction bases outside the gene matches: 4. CDR3 residues: CASSPGTGNQETQYF. The CDR3 DNA sequence: TGCGCCAGCAGCCCCGGGACAGGGAACCAAGAGACCCAGTACTTC.

This clonotype showed up many times. This chain joins TRBV9 and TRBJ1-6, with D uncertain. The CDR3 spans 13 residues. Trimming took off 6 bases at V and 7 bases at J, with 11 bases between the two ends. The germline V gene has CDR1 SGDLS and CDR2 YYNGEE. The CDR3 loop is CASNGYKNSPLHF. CDR3 nucleotide sequence: TGTGCCAGCAACGGGTACAAGAATTCACCCCTCCACTTT.

This chain joins TRBV25-1 and TRBJ1-1; no clear D gene. V lost 4 bases and J lost 6, with 15 bases in between. Germline loops: CDR1 MGHDK, CDR2 SYGVNS. CDR3 size: 14 residues. The CDR3 coding sequence is TGTGCCAGCAGTGTAGGAGGGCTGAATTCTGAAGCTTTCTTT. Translation gives CASSVGGLNSEAFF.

V gene TRBV5-6 combines with J gene TRBJ2-1; 15 bases map to TRBD2. V lost 4 bases and J lost 7; bases outside the gene matches: 6. Germline loops: CDR1 SGHDT, CDR2 YYEEEE. The CDR3 runs 16 residues. CDR3 sequence (DNA): TGTGCCAGCAGCGGCGCCGGGACTAGCGGGAGGAATGAGCAGTTCTTC. Translation gives CASSGAGTSGRNEQFF.

Many counts were recorded for this clonotype. The V call is TRBV6-5, the J call TRBJ2-7, with TRBD2 matching 10 bases. The CDR3 sequence is 13 residues long. Trimming cost V 6 bases and J 2 bases; bases outside gene matches: 1. Germline V gene lookup returns CDR1 MNHEY and CDR2 SVGAGI. The CDR3 is CASRTSGTYEQYF. CDR3 coding DNA: TGTGCCAGCAGAACTAGCGGGACCTACGAGCAGTACTTC.

This sequence joins TRBV7-2 and TRBJ1-4, with a possible D match to TRBD1 (5 bases). V gave up 1 base and J gave up 1 base, with 7 bases separating them. The CDR3 runs 15 residues. CDR1 SGHTA and CDR2 FQGNSA come from the germline V gene. CDR3 bases: TGTGCCAGCAGCTTAGACGGGGGAACTAATGAAAAACTGTTTTTT. This translates into CASSLDGGTNEKLFF.

Notes on this clonotype: The germline gene is not matched at one end of the junction; a read error may be the cause. The CDR3 protein is CASRRTVNQAQHF. The CDR3 DNA reads TGTGCCAGTAGACGGACAGTCAATCAGGCCCAGCATTTT. This chain joins TRBV19 and TRBJ1-5, with D maybe TRBD1 (6 bases). CDR3 length: 13 amino acids. CDR1 LNHDA and CDR2 SQIVND come from the germline V gene (reference sequence).

This clonotype showed up just a few times. This sequence joins TRBV30 and TRBJ1-1; D is uncertain. The V gene lost 5 bases and the J gene lost 0 bases, with 10 bases spanning the gap. Germline lookup yields CDR1 GTSNPN and CDR2 SVGIG (reference sequence). This CDR3 spans 13 amino acids. CDR3 sequence reads: CAWAFAVNTEAFF. In DNA form, the CDR3 reads TGTGCCTGGGCTTTCGCGGTGAACACTGAAGCTTTCTTT.

This sequence joins TRBV15 and TRBJ2-7, with TRBD1 identical over 9 bases. The CDR3 has 13 amino acids. Germline loops: CDR1 LNHNV, CDR2 YYDKDF (reference sequence). V lost 5 bases and J lost 5; bases outside the gene matches: 4. The CDR3 reads CATSRTGGNEQYF. The CDR3 DNA reads as TGTGCCACCAGCCGAACAGGGGGCAACGAGCAGTACTTC.

Regarding this clonotype: This sequence may be a read error, since a much larger clone differs from it by one base. The chain uses TRBV28 and TRBJ1-1; D unresolved. CDR3 length: 14 residues. V was pared by 2 bases and J by 1 base, with 8 bases between. From germline, CDR1 is MDHEN and CDR2 SYDVKM. The CDR3 sequence: CASSLRHTNTEAFF. Here the CDR3 DNA reads TGTGCCAGCAGTTTACGACACACGAACACTGAAGCTTTCTTT.

The chain has TRBV7-2 and TRBJ2-6; D is undetermined. CDR3 length: 17 amino acids. V lost 1 base and J lost 0, with 10 bases in between. The germline gives CDR1 SGHTA, CDR2 FQGNSA. The CDR3 DNA is TGTGCCAGCAGCTTAGAATTATTAAGCTCTGGGGCCAACGTCCTGACTTTC. It translates to CASSLELLSSGANVLTF. Full variable domain (rest looked up from reference TRBV7-2 and TRBJ2-6): GAGVSQSPSNKVTEKGKDVELRCDPISGHTALYWYRQSLGQGLEFLIYFQGNSAPDKSGLPSDRFSAERTGGSVSTLTIQRTQQEDSAVYLCASSLELLSSGANVLTFGAGSRLTVL.

This clonotype was seen at least ten times. The J gene is TRBJ2-7, the V gene TRBV29-1, with 11 bases matching TRBD2. Germline V gene data show CDR1 as SQVTM and CDR2 as ANQGSEA. The CDR3 covers 12 residues. J was trimmed by 6 bases and V by 4 bases; bases with no gene match: 2. CDR3 region: CSVVLAGVEQYF. The CDR3 nucleotides are TGCAGCGTTGTACTAGCGGGAGTCGAGCAGTACTTC.

This clonotype has a handful of counts. This rearrangement joins TRBV7-3 to TRBJ2-1; 7 bases are shared with TRBD2. With V trimmed by 0 bases and J by 7 bases, 6 bases remained unmatched. The length of the CDR3 is 15 residues. CDR1 and CDR2 (germline): SGHTA, FQGTGA. As DNA, the CDR3 is TGTGCCAGCAGCTTAACGCGGGAGATTGGGAATGAGCAGTTCTTC. It specifies CASSLTREIGNEQFF.

This clonotype came up a few times. The chain employs TRBV6-2 or TRBV6-3 and TRBJ2-3; maybe TRBD2 (5 bases). The ends were cut back, 6 bases at V and 5 bases at J, with 15 bases in the middle. The CDR3 has 14 residues. Germline values: CDR1 MNHEY, CDR2 SVGEGT. CDR3 sequence: CASRRAGGKDTQYF. CDR3 nucleotide sequence: TGTGCCAGCAGGCGGGCGGGCGGAAAAGATACGCAGTATTTT.

Ten or more counts support this clonotype. The genes are TRBV12-3 or TRBV12-4 and TRBJ1-2; 8 bases are shared with TRBD1. V was clipped by 5 bases and J by 4 bases; unmatched bases: 9. The CDR3 is 15 amino acids. The CDR3: CASSPNTGGIYGYTF. The CDR3 DNA is TGTGCCAGCAGTCCTAACACAGGGGGGATCTATGGCTACACCTTC.

This clonotype appeared a few times. J is TRBJ2-5 and V is TRBV27; no clear D gene. With 6 bases removed from V and 5 bases from J, the gap between germline ends came to 19 bases. Germline loops: CDR1 MNHEY, CDR2 SMNVEV (reference sequence). The CDR3 consists of 15 residues. The CDR3 is CASRITAHYPETQYF. The CDR3, as DNA: TGTGCCAGCAGAATAACTGCTCACTATCCCGAGACCCAGTACTTC.

In this sample, this clonotype turned up many times. The chain carries TRBV12-3 or TRBV12-4 and TRBJ1-1; maybe TRBD1 (6 bases). CDR3 length equals 14 residues. V was pared by 6 bases and J by 0 bases, with 11 bases between. The CDR3 loop is CASSAGTMNTEAFF. As DNA, the CDR3 is TGTGCCAGCAGCGCCGGGACAATGAACACTGAAGCTTTCTTT.

This clonotype occurred a few times. The rearrangement joins TRBV5-6 to TRBJ2-3, with a possible D match to TRBD1 (5 bases). The V gene's germline CDR1 is SGHDT and CDR2 YYEEEE. The length of the CDR3 is 15 residues. Trimming took 0 bases from V and 4 from J, leaving 12 bases between them. The CDR3 loop is CASSLGGPMADTQYF. Here the CDR3 DNA reads TGTGCCAGCAGCTTGGGGGGCCCAATGGCAGATACGCAGTATTTT.

This clonotype was picked up a small number of times. The J gene is TRBJ1-2, the V gene TRBV30; possible D gene TRBD1, 5 bases. Trimming stripped 4 bases from V and 3 bases from J, with 9 bases between. Germline values: CDR1 GTSNPN, CDR2 SVGIG (reference sequence). This CDR3 region has 12 residues. The CDR3 sequence is CAWKGRDYGYTF. The CDR3 DNA follows: TGTGCCTGGAAGGGGAGGGACTATGGCTACACCTTC.

This clonotype was counted once. The rearrangement uses TRBV10-3 and TRBJ2-2; D not certain. CDR1 ENHRY and CDR2 SYGVKD come from the germline V gene. Trimming stripped 6 bases from V and 4 bases from J, with 30 bases between. The CDR3 totals 20 residues. The chain's CDR3 is CAISGTVRVTEMLGTGELFF. CDR3 sequence (DNA): TGTGCCATCAGCGGAACGGTGAGAGTAACAGAAATGTTAGGCACCGGGGAGCTGTTTTTT.

This clonotype showed up many times. The rearrangement uses TRBV29-1 and TRBJ2-7, with no clear D. The V end was cut by 7 bases, the J end by 5 bases, with 15 bases between. Germline loops: CDR1 SQVTM, CDR2 ANQGSEA. The CDR3 is 12 amino acids. CDR3: CSGRTIPHEQYF. DNA for the CDR3: TGCAGCGGTCGAACCATACCGCACGAGCAGTACTTC.

This chain links TRBV20-1 with TRBJ1-4; D is undetermined. With 6 bases removed from V and 7 bases from J, the gap between germline ends came to 24 bases. The CDR3 is 16 amino acids. Per germline, CDR1 DFQATT and CDR2 SNEGSKA (reference sequence). The CDR3 loop is CSAVPVGPLSREKLFF. The CDR3 coding sequence is TGCAGTGCAGTGCCAGTTGGACCCCTTTCCCGTGAAAAACTGTTTTTT.

This clonotype was seen only a few times. This chain uses TRBV7-2 with TRBJ2-3, with D hard to call. V lost 5 bases and J lost 2, with 20 bases in between. CDR1 is SGHTA and CDR2 is FQGNSA in the germline V gene. The CDR3 totals 17 residues. The CDR3 reads CASSRSMARVATDTQYF. In DNA, the CDR3 is TGTGCCAGCAGCCGATCGATGGCTAGGGTGGCCACAGATACGCAGTATTTT. The full variable domain, completed using reference TRBV7-2 and TRBJ2-3, is GAGVSQSPSNKVTEKGKDVELRCDPISGHTALYWYRQSLGQGLEFLIYFQGNSAPDKSGLPSDRFSAERTGGSVSTLTIQRTQQEDSAVYLCASSRSMARVATDTQYFGPGTRLTVL.

V and J are TRBV20-1 and TRBJ2-7, with TRBD1 identical over 7 bases. CDR1 DFQATT and CDR2 SNEGSKA come from the germline V gene (reference sequence). CDR3 length: 15 residues. V shed 5 bases and J 1 base; nucleotides not matched to a gene: 11. In DNA, the CDR3 is TGCAGTGCTCTACTTATCAGGGGGATTTCCTACGAGCAGTACTTC. This encodes CSALLIRGISYEQYF.

The genes are TRBV6-4 and TRBJ2-1; 14 nucleotides align to TRBD2. Germline CDR1 is MRHNA and CDR2 is SNTAGT. The CDR3 is 16 amino acids. Germline trimming cut 6 bases from V and 10 bases from J; bases unmatched to any gene: 11. CDR3 coding DNA: TGTGCCAGCAGCAAAGAGCCGGGACTAGCGGGAGACGAGCAGTTCTTC. Translating it yields CASSKEPGLAGDEQFF.

This clonotype was recorded many times. The V and J genes are TRBV20-1 and TRBJ1-1; the D gene is possibly TRBD1 (5 bases). The CDR3 consists of 13 residues. V was cut by 0 bases and J by 0 bases, with 5 bases left in between. Germline CDR1 and CDR2: DFQATT and SNEGSKA (reference sequence). CDR3 sequence: CSAREDMNTEAFF. The CDR3 DNA is TGCAGTGCTAGAGAGGACATGAACACTGAAGCTTTCTTT.

This clonotype was seen repeatedly, ten times or more. The CDR3 DNA sequence: TGCGCCAGCAGCCAAGAGTCAGGGGGAGGCTACACCTTC. Its protein product is CASSQESGGGYTF. The chain uses TRBV4-3 and TRBJ1-2, with TRBD1 matching over 7 bases. CDR1 and CDR2 from the germline V gene are LGHNA and YSLEER. The CDR3 loop spans 13 amino acids. V lost 0 bases, J lost 8 bases, and 3 bases stayed unmatched.

Many counts were recorded for this clonotype. This chain joins TRBV12-3 or TRBV12-4 and TRBJ2-1; D is undetermined. This CDR3 is built from 14 residues. V dropped 3 bases and J dropped 0 bases, with 6 bases sitting between them. The CDR3 nucleotides are TGTGCCAGCAGTTTGACGGACTCCTACAATGAGCAGTTCTTC. Its protein is CASSLTDSYNEQFF.

This clonotype was counted only a few times. The chain employs TRBV6-2 or TRBV6-3 and TRBJ1-1, with D possibly matching TRBD1 (5 bases). V was clipped by 2 bases and J by 0 bases, with 16 bases between them. Germline-derived CDR1 and CDR2 are MNHEY and SVGEGT. This CDR3 has 17 amino acids. CDR3 nucleotides: TGTGCCAGCAGTTACGCGGTGGGACGGCCCATGAACACTGAAGCTTTCTTT. It encodes CASSYAVGRPMNTEAFF.